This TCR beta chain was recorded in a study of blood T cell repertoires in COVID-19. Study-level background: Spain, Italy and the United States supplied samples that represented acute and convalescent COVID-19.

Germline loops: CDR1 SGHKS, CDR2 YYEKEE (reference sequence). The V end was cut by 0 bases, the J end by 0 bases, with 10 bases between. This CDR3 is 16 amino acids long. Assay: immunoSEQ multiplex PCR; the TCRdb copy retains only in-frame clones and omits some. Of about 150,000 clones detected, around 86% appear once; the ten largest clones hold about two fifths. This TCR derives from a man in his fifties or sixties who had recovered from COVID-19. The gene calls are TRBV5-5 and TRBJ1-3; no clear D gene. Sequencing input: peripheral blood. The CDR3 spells CASSLEAGSSGNTIYF. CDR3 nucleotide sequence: TGTGCCAGCAGCTTGGAGGCGGGGAGCTCTGGAAACACCATATATTTT.